The entry that follows covers one T cell receptor (beta chain) sequence. Its recognized antigen is unknown. Base qualities are not recorded, but no much larger clone differs from it by a single base. The data were obtained in a study of blood T cell repertoires in COVID-19 (dated by TCRdb to 2018 to 2021). A note on the overall study: Collaborator samples came from the United States, Italy and Spain and covered acute and convalescent phases of COVID-19. The dataset comprised deeply sampled blood TCRbeta repertoires from subjects exposed to, actively infected with, or recovered from COVID-19. The repertoires were released in a freely available public database intended as a resource for research on the immune response to SARS-CoV-2. The samples were drawn from two sources: the first 160 participants of the ongoing ImmuneRACE study, and fewer than 1,500 subjects contributed by 6 global collaborators. Where available, HLA class I and class II types were obtained from metadata supplied by the sample provider rather than from assay-based typing. The material from the prospective study consisted of cDNA or gDNA derived from T cells, B-cell-depleted T cells, or PBMCs. The sample metadata nearly always contained a de-identified subject ID, COVID-19 status, age in years and sex.

Participants in the prospective study were aged about 18 to 89 years, lived in about two dozen United States geographic areas, and enrolled through a virtual design. To assign participants to cohorts, the prospective study relied on clinical history that participants themselves reported in a screening survey and a study questionnaire. For ImmuneRACE Cohort 3, a participant was defined as recovered based on two consecutive negative NP/OP PCR tests, clearance by a healthcare professional, or resolution of symptoms. Each participant in the prospective study had whole blood, serum and a nasopharyngeal or oropharyngeal swab collected by mobile phlebotomists. Additional blood draws and questionnaires over an approximately 2-month period could optionally be provided by prospective study participants. Blood samples from the prospective study were shipped frozen or at room temperature prior to DNA extraction.

The germline V gene (reference sequence) yields LNHDA for CDR1 and SQIVND for CDR2. There are 14 amino acids in the CDR3, from cysteine to phenylalanine inclusive. The entry retains the CDR3 DNA only, 42 bases that are in frame from base 1. Germline trimming: 6 bases from V, 8 bases from J; junction bases outside gene matches: 10. Broader findings and caveats from the paper: The quantity of clinical and demographic metadata differed by source and by participant and was supplied without curation.

The immunoSEQ Assay, a bias-controlled multiplex PCR, was used to amplify TCRbeta CDR3 regions from genomic DNA. The authors processed their data as follows. The number of nucleated cells in each sample was estimated from the amplification of reference gene primers within the assay. Sequence reads were collapsed and filtered to measure the absolute abundance of every unique TCRbeta CDR3 rearrangement. For each sample, productive Simpson clonality was calculated by taking the square root of Simpson's diversity index across productive rearrangements. Held by TCRdb, this immuneACCESS table contains in-frame sequences only and omits some clones. Under half of the omission traces to an unresolved V gene where checked; the cause of the rest is unknown. The DNA gave D and trimming, while V, J and clone size come from that table. Across this sample there are approximately 300,000 clones, with roughly 89% seen only once. In total, the top ten clones hold 4.5% to 5.5% of the sample.

The V and J segments used are TRBV19 and TRBJ1-2; 9 central nucleotides agree with TRBD1. The TCR comes from a man aged 55 to 70 who had recovered from COVID-19. The sequenced sample consisted of PBMCs or T cells enriched from blood (not recorded which). The CDR3 protein: CASRDRDRVGGYTF. The bases are TGTGCCAGTAGGGACCGGGACAGGGTCGGCGGCTACACCTTC.